This T cell receptor (beta chain) was identified during a study of T-cell memory formation after mild COVID-19. TCRdb called the 5' RACE reads again in MiXCR, with one record for every CDR3 protein. This table has fewer than 250,000 distinct CDR3 sequences, 15% appearing once. The germline CDR1 and CDR2 sequences are SGHVS and FNYEAQ. The CDR3 runs to 14 residues. V lost 2 bases and J lost 3, with 11 bases in between. The J gene is TRBJ2-7, the V gene TRBV7-6, with D perhaps matching TRBD1 (5 bases). The TCR was taken from an adult woman who had mild COVID-19 (a few samples of this study predate the infection). Cell type and time point are not known. Sequencing was carried out using PBMCs or a T cell subset sorted from them (not recorded which). CDR3: CASSLQGTFYEQYF. CDR3 in DNA: TGTGCCAGCAGCTTACAGGGTACATTCTACGAGCAGTACTTC. Looking up the rest from reference TRBV7-6 and TRBJ2-7 gives the full variable domain: GAGVSQSPRYKVTKRGQDVALRCDPISGHVSLYWYRQALGQGPEFLTYFNYEAQQDKSGLPNDRFSAERPEGSISTLTIQRTEQRDSAMYRCASSLQGTFYEQYFGPGTRLTVT.